The present T cell receptor (beta chain) was sequenced within a study of T-cell memory formation after mild COVID-19. Study-wide background: TCR clusters largely stayed donor specific. Findings and limits, study-wide: Balance between CD4 and CD8 was seen in clones contracting day 15 to 85, and a CD4+ lean was seen in later expanders. Some responding clones appeared in pre-infection memory, suggesting cross-reactive memory joined.

Trimming pared 7 bases from V and 0 bases from J, leaving 11 bases between. Germline CDR1 is SGHRS and CDR2 is YFSETQ. The CDR3 spans 13 residues. With regard to this clonotype: Its specificity is not known.

TCRdb called the 5' RACE reads again in MiXCR, with one record for every CDR3 protein. The repertoire holds hundreds of thousands of distinct CDR3 sequences, with roughly 25% as singletons. Sequencing was performed on PBMCs or a T cell subset sorted from them (not recorded which). V and J are TRBV5-1 and TRBJ2-7; D not resolved. The source of this sequence is an adult woman who had mild COVID-19 (a few samples of this study predate the infection). Cell type and time point are not known. CDR3 sequence (DNA): TGCGCCAGCCAAGGGCTTGGCTCCTACGAGCAGTACTTC. It yields the protein CASQGLGSYEQYF.